A selection of T cell receptor beta chains follows, all from one sample in a study of T cell responses to AZD1222 COVID-19 vaccine. The method was immunoSEQ multiplex PCR; TCRdb's version includes in-frame clones alone and lacks a portion of them. The table shows approximately 160,000 clones, with about 92% occurring only once. This material consisted of peripheral blood, taken on day 0 of AZD1222 vaccination. These receptors came from an adult in good health. The CDR3 runs from the conserved cysteine through the conserved F or W. The D gene is left open where the match is weak.

v_gene	j_gene	d_gene	CDR3nt	CDR3aa
TRBV5-6	TRBJ1-5	NA	TGTGCCAGCAGCTTGATGCTGGGTCCGAGCAATCAGCCCCAGCATTTT	CASSLMLGPSNQPQHF
TRBV7-9	TRBJ1-1	NA	TGTGCCAGCAGCTTAGGTGGGGGATTCTACACTGAAGCTTTCTTT	CASSLGGGFYTEAFF
TRBV7-8	TRBJ2-1	NA	TGTGCCAGCAGCGAAATAGTAGGACCCCGTTACAATGAGCAGTTCTTC	CASSEIVGPRYNEQFF
TRBV12-3/TRBV12-4	TRBJ2-2	NA	TGTGCCAGCAGTTTTTCGGTCACCGGGGAGCTGTTTTTT	CASSFSVTGELFF
TRBV10-3	TRBJ1-5	NA	TGTGCCATCAGGGACAGCTTAGTAAATCAGCCCCAGCATTTT	CAIRDSLVNQPQHF
TRBV30	TRBJ2-1	TRBD1	TGTGCCTGGAGTGGGACAGGGGCCAATGAGCAGTTCTTC	CAWSGTGANEQFF
TRBV7-9	TRBJ1-1	TRBD1	TGTGCCAGCGGGGGACAGTGGAACACTGAAGCTTTCTTT	CASGGQWNTEAFF
TRBV6-4	TRBJ2-3	NA	TGTGCCAGCAGTGTTGGTCCTGGCACAGATACGCAGTATTTT	CASSVGPGTDTQYF
TRBV4-3	TRBJ2-2	NA	TGCGCCAGCAGCCCCTATGACCGCGCGAACACCGGGGAGCTGTTTTTT	CASSPYDRANTGELFF
TRBV11-2	TRBJ2-2	TRBD1	TGTGCCAGCGTCAACCTCCGGGACAGGGGGTCGAACACCGGGGAGCTGTTTTTT	CASVNLRDRGSNTGELFF
TRBV18	TRBJ2-5	NA	TGTGCCAGCTCACCGACAGGTGCGGGGGAGACCCAGTACTTC	CASSPTGAGETQYF
TRBV11-2	TRBJ1-2	NA	TGTGCCAGCAGCTTAGTACAGGGTAATGGCTACACCTTC	CASSLVQGNGYTF
TRBV7-2	TRBJ2-3	NA	TGTGCCAGCAGCGCGTTCGGGCAGGGTGGAGATACGCAGTATTTT	CASSAFGQGGDTQYF
TRBV4-1	TRBJ2-1	NA	TGCGCCAGCAGCCCCGGGTCCCTAACCTACAATGAGCAGTTCTTC	CASSPGSLTYNEQFF
TRBV7-3	TRBJ2-1	TRBD1	TGTGCCAGCAGCCAGACAGGGGCGACCCACCCCTCCTACAATGAGCAGTTCTTC	CASSQTGATHPSYNEQFF
TRBV5-1	TRBJ1-4	NA	TGCGCCAGCAGTGCAGGGTCTAATGAAAAACTGTTTTTT	CASSAGSNEKLFF
TRBV29-1	TRBJ1-3	NA	TGCAGCGTTGCCAGGTCTGGAAACACCATATATTTT	CSVARSGNTIYF
TRBV19	TRBJ1-6	NA	TGTGCCAGTAAAATTGGCGGAGCTAATTCACCCCTCCACTTT	CASKIGGANSPLHF
TRBV27	TRBJ1-5	NA	TGTGCCAGCAGACGATCGGACGCGGGAAATCAGCCCCAGCATTTT	CASRRSDAGNQPQHF
TRBV7-2	TRBJ2-4	TRBD2	TGTGCCAGCAGCTTCGCGGGGGATTGGATTCAGTACTTC	CASSFAGDWIQYF
TRBV30	TRBJ1-4	NA	TGTGCCTGGAGTAGGCAGGGTGGAAATGAAAAACTGTTTTTT	CAWSRQGGNEKLFF
TRBV10-2	TRBJ2-7	NA	TGCGCCAGCAGCGTTGTAACTCCCTCTTGGGACGAGCAGTACTTC	CASSVVTPSWDEQYF
TRBV5-1	TRBJ1-3	NA	TGCGCCAGCAGCTTGGTTGGGGAAGGCTCTGGAAACACCATATATTTT	CASSLVGEGSGNTIYF
TRBV7-8	TRBJ2-3	NA	TGTGCCAGCAGCTTAGTGGGTGGGGGAGGCACAGATACGCAGTATTTT	CASSLVGGGGTDTQYF